The 31 T cell receptor beta chains given below trace back to one sample, sequenced in a study of cytomegalovirus exposure and HLA in healthy donors. With 60 Vbeta and 13 Jbeta primers, the PCR was carried out. Measured with immunoSEQ multiplex PCR; TCRdb has only the in-frame clones, and not every one. This repertoire shows about 140,000 clones, 65% to 70% found once; its top ten account for less than 11%. The source material was PBMCs. These TCRs come from a man between 25 and 39 years old in good health and CMV-seropositive.

This chain links TRBV28 with TRBJ2-3; D is perhaps TRBD1 (7 bases). V was trimmed by 5 bases and J by 3 bases, leaving 15 bases between them. Germline assignment: CDR1 MDHEN and CDR2 SYDVKM. The CDR3 contains 15 residues. The CDR3 protein is CASSRQGGGTDTQYF. The CDR3 DNA is TGTGCCAGCAGTCGACAGGGTGGGGGGACAGATACGCAGTATTTT.

CDR3 sequence reads: CASTLFGGLNTEAFF. CDR3 bases: TGCGCCAGCACCTTATTCGGGGGGTTGAACACTGAAGCTTTCTTT. V gene TRBV5-1 combines with J gene TRBJ1-1, with a tentative D call TRBD1 (5 bases). Looked up from germline, CDR1 is SGHRS and CDR2 is YFSETQ. The germline V and J ends were trimmed by 6 bases and 0 bases, with 15 bases remaining between them. There are 15 residues in the CDR3.

This clone was observed a few times. This sequence joins TRBV6-6 and TRBJ2-2, with 10 bases matching TRBD2. CDR3 size: 15 residues. Germline V gene data show CDR1 as MNHNY and CDR2 as SVGAGI (reference sequence). V was pared by 6 bases and J by 4 bases, with 5 bases of the junction left unmatched. CDR3 DNA sequence: TGTGCCAGCAGCCAAGCGGGAGGGCCCACCGGGGAGCTGTTTTTT. Protein product: CASSQAGGPTGELFF.

The chain carries TRBV7-2 and TRBJ1-5, with 8 nucleotides matching TRBD1. With 2 bases clipped from V and 6 bases from J, the junction kept 6 bases outside the gene matches. This CDR3 has 15 residues. Germline CDR1 is SGHTA and CDR2 is FQGNSA. Here the CDR3 reads CASSLWAGGFQPQHF. The CDR3 nucleotides are TGTGCCAGCAGCTTATGGGCAGGGGGCTTTCAGCCCCAGCATTTT.

The rearrangement joins TRBV2 to TRBJ1-5; D gene ambiguous. The germline V gene has CDR1 SNHLY and CDR2 FYNNEI. Trimming cost V 6 bases and J 6 bases, with 12 bases left between them. The CDR3 totals 13 residues. The CDR3 DNA sequence: TGTGCCAGCAGCGTTCTCTCCGGTCAGCCCCAGCATTTT. It specifies CASSVLSGQPQHF.

The chain combines TRBV7-7 with TRBJ2-1; D is perhaps TRBD2 (5 bases). Germline lookup yields CDR1 SSHAT and CDR2 FNYEAQ (reference sequence). This CDR3 comprises 18 residues. Trimming stripped 4 bases from V and 2 bases from J, with 21 bases between. The CDR3: CASSSSASPLTTYNEQFF. In nucleotides, the CDR3 is TGTGCCAGCAGCTCCTCGGCTAGCCCCCTAACAACCTACAATGAGCAGTTCTTC.

The J gene is TRBJ2-1, the V gene TRBV5-1, with D maybe TRBD2 (6 bases). Germline V CDR1 and CDR2: SGHRS, YFSETQ. Trimming removed 0 bases at V and 6 bases at J, with 13 bases between. The CDR3 is 15 amino acids. CDR3 DNA: TGCGCCAGCAGCTTGGAGGCGGGGTGGGGCAATGAGCAGTTCTTC. Protein product: CASSLEAGWGNEQFF.

This sequence joins TRBV5-4 and TRBJ2-5; 7 bases are a match to TRBD2. The germline V gene has CDR1 SGHNT and CDR2 YYREEE (reference sequence). There are 15 residues in the CDR3. V shed 3 bases and J 4 bases; nucleotides not matched to a gene: 9. The CDR3, as DNA: TGTGCCAGCAGCTCCGTAGTGGGGAGGGGAGAGACCCAGTACTTC. It translates to CASSSVVGRGETQYF. Together with reference TRBV5-4 and TRBJ2-5, the CDR3 gives the full variable domain: ETGVTQSPTHLIKTRGQQVTLRCSSQSGHNTVSWYQQALGQGPQFIFQYYREEENGRGNFPPRFSGLQFPNYSSELNVNALELDDSALYLCASSSVVGRGETQYFGPGTRLLVL.

V is TRBV5-1 and J is TRBJ2-7; D is possibly TRBD1 (6 bases). The V end was cut by 4 bases, the J end by 3 bases, with 20 bases between. The CDR3 extends over 16 amino acids. From germline, CDR1 is SGHRS and CDR2 YFSETQ. Here the CDR3 reads CASSPEGTLGNYEQYF. The CDR3 nucleotides are TGCGCCAGCAGCCCTGAAGGGACATTGGGGAACTACGAGCAGTACTTC.

The chain's CDR3 is CASTPGGAAGNTIYF. CDR3 sequence (DNA): TGTGCCAGCACCCCGGGAGGGGCTGCTGGAAACACCATATATTTT. The rearrangement links TRBV6-5 to TRBJ1-3, with D possibly TRBD1 on 5 matching bases. CDR1 is MNHEY, CDR2 SVGAGI, per germline. V gave up 7 bases and J gave up 2 bases, with 15 bases separating them. This CDR3 has 15 amino acids.

This clone appeared a single time. The rearrangement links TRBV28 to TRBJ2-5; 9 nucleotides line up with TRBD2. The CDR3 runs to 15 residues. Germline loops: CDR1 MDHEN, CDR2 SYDVKM. V trimming: 6 bases; J trimming: 4 bases; junction bases outside the gene matches: 9. The CDR3 here is CASSTWTSVRETQYF. The CDR3 DNA is TGTGCCAGCAGCACGTGGACTAGCGTTCGAGAGACCCAGTACTTC.

The chain employs TRBV11-2 and TRBJ2-1; 12 bases map to TRBD1. Trimming cost V 8 bases and J 7 bases; bases outside gene matches: 6. The germline V gene encodes CDR1 SGHAT and CDR2 FQNNGV. There are 14 residues in the CDR3. For the CDR3, the DNA is TGTGCCAGCGCCGGGACAGGGGGCAAAAATGAGCAGTTCTTC. Amino acid sequence: CASAGTGGKNEQFF.

The genes are TRBV18 and TRBJ2-1, with D perhaps TRBD2 (6 bases). Germline V gives CDR1 KGHSH, CDR2 LQKENI. This CDR3 contains 13 residues. V lost 5 bases, J lost 6 bases, and 11 bases lay in between. The CDR3 protein is CASSSGTFNEQFF. The DNA for the CDR3 is TGTGCCAGCTCATCCGGGACTTTCAATGAGCAGTTCTTC.

The V and J genes are TRBV19 and TRBJ1-2; D is ambiguous. V gave up 3 bases and J gave up 8 bases, with 10 bases separating them. CDR3 length equals 12 residues. Germline V CDR1 and CDR2: LNHDA, SQIVND (reference sequence). CDR3 in DNA: TGTGCCAGTAGTATCCCGTGGCTGGGCTACACCTTC. It yields the protein CASSIPWLGYTF.

V usage is TRBV21-1 and J usage is TRBJ2-7; TRBD1 is the table's D call and was not checked against the DNA. TRBV21-1 is tagged as a pseudogene. The CDR3 totals 15 residues. The CDR3 loop reads CASSKSATGCNEQYF. The CDR3 DNA sequence: TGTGCCAGCAGCAAATCTGCGACAGGGTGCAACGAGCAGTACTTC.

This clone appeared once. J is TRBJ2-1 and V is TRBV13; TRBD2 matches at 9 bases. Germline-derived CDR1 and CDR2 are PRHDT and FYEKMQ (reference sequence). This CDR3 is built from 15 residues. With 3 bases clipped from V and 6 bases from J, the junction kept 6 bases outside the gene matches. CDR3 in amino acids: CASSFTSGSVNEQFF. In DNA form, the CDR3 reads TGTGCCAGCAGCTTTACTAGCGGGTCGGTCAATGAGCAGTTCTTC.

The V gene is TRBV19, the J gene TRBJ1-4; TRBD1 agrees at 8 bases. Germline CDR1 is LNHDA and CDR2 is SQIVND (reference sequence). This CDR3 is built from 15 residues. Trimming cost V 2 bases and J 7 bases; bases outside gene matches: 6. CDR3 protein: CASSIWTGRLEKLFF. The CDR3 DNA follows: TGTGCCAGTAGTATATGGACAGGGAGACTTGAAAAACTGTTTTTT.

The chain uses TRBV25-1 and TRBJ2-7; possible D gene TRBD1, 6 bases. CDR1 is MGHDK and CDR2 is SYGVNS in the germline V gene. Trimming left V 4 bases short and J 0 bases short, with 10 bases between. This CDR3 has 14 amino acids. The chain's CDR3 is CASSVTGSSYEQYF. The CDR3 DNA reads as TGTGCCAGCAGTGTGACAGGCAGCTCCTACGAGCAGTACTTC.

The chain joins TRBV27 to TRBJ2-7, with 11 nucleotides matching TRBD2. The J segment lost 3 bases and the V segment lost 2 bases, leaving 9 bases of the junction unmatched. The V gene's germline CDR1 is MNHEY and CDR2 SMNVEV (reference sequence). The CDR3 covers 17 residues. The DNA of the CDR3 is TGTGCCAGCAGTTTAGCCTCATCCGGGACTAGCGGCTACGAGCAGTACTTC. Amino acids: CASSLASSGTSGYEQYF.

This chain connects TRBV6-5 to TRBJ1-6, with 8 bases aligning to TRBD1. Germline V lookup: CDR1 MNHEY, CDR2 SVGAGI. CDR3 size: 16 residues. The junction had 8 bases not matched to a gene; V was cut back by 0 bases and J by 10 bases. The CDR3 here is CASSYSGDRGGSPLHF. CDR3 coding DNA: TGTGCCAGCAGTTACTCGGGAGACAGGGGTGGCTCACCCCTCCACTTT.

The rearrangement links TRBV18 to TRBJ2-7; 8 bases match TRBD1. From germline, CDR1 is KGHSH and CDR2 LQKENI. After removal of 4 bases from V and 7 bases from J, the junction contained 6 bases not matched to a gene. The CDR3 covers 13 residues. The CDR3 nucleotides are TGTGCCAGCTCACTTCGACAGGGGATGGAGCAGTACTTC. It translates to CASSLRQGMEQYF.

This chain links TRBV4-2 with TRBJ1-5, with D unclear. This CDR3 contains 14 residues. V gave up 1 base and J gave up 5 bases, with 9 bases separating them. Per germline, CDR1 LGHNA and CDR2 YNFKEQ. The CDR3 bases are TGTGCCAGCAGCCAAGTGAAGGGAGATCAGCCCCAGCATTTT. Its protein product is CASSQVKGDQPQHF.

V and J are TRBV7-9 and TRBJ1-3; D is unresolved. Germline CDR1 and CDR2: SEHNR and FQNEAQ (reference sequence). The CDR3 has 15 residues. V gave up 5 bases and J gave up 1 base, with 12 bases separating them. The CDR3 bases are TGTGCCAGCAGCCCCCCGGGTTTGTCTGGAAACACCATATATTTT. Its translation is CASSPPGLSGNTIYF.

This chain connects TRBV7-6 to TRBJ1-4, with D perhaps TRBD1 (5 bases). Germline V CDR1 and CDR2: SGHVS, FNYEAQ. The CDR3 covers 14 residues. Trimming removed 5 bases at V and 4 bases at J, with 11 bases between. The CDR3 bases are TGTGCCAGCAGCCCGACAGACAGTAATGAAAAACTGTTTTTT. As protein: CASSPTDSNEKLFF. The variable domain in full, completed from reference TRBV7-6 and TRBJ1-4, reads GAGVSQSPRYKVTKRGQDVALRCDPISGHVSLYWYRQALGQGPEFLTYFNYEAQQDKSGLPNDRFSAERPEGSISTLTIQRTEQRDSAMYRCASSPTDSNEKLFFGSGTQLSVL.

The V gene is TRBV5-1, the J gene TRBJ2-5; D gene ambiguous. V lost 0 bases and J 2 bases, leaving 8 bases between the germline ends. Germline-derived CDR1 and CDR2 are SGHRS and YFSETQ. The CDR3 has 14 residues. CDR3 sequence reads: CASSLGQAQETQYF. CDR3 DNA: TGCGCCAGCAGCTTGGGCCAGGCTCAAGAGACCCAGTACTTC.

The V call is TRBV21-1, the J call TRBJ2-5; no check of the table's D call, TRBD2, against the DNA was made. TRBV21-1 is an annotated pseudogene. The CDR3 is 16 amino acids. In DNA, the CDR3 is TGTGCCAGCAGCTTCCGAACCGGACTGGTCCAAGAGACCCAGTACTTC. Residues: CASSFRTGLVQETQYF.

The V gene is TRBV6-5, the J gene TRBJ1-2, with TRBD1 identical over 8 bases. The germline V gene has CDR1 MNHEY and CDR2 SVGAGI. Losses at the gene ends were 6 bases for V and 4 bases for J; bases not matched to a gene: 4. The CDR3 is 13 amino acids. The CDR3 nucleotides read TGTGCCAGCAGAGAGACAGGGGTCTATGGCTACACCTTC. Translation gives CASRETGVYGYTF.

The rearrangement uses TRBV18 and TRBJ2-7; 7 bases map to TRBD2. The CDR3 runs to 12 residues. Germline CDR1 reads KGHSH; CDR2 reads LQKENI. V lost 3 bases to trimming and J lost 4 bases; unmatched junction nucleotides: 0. CDR3 DNA sequence: TGTGCCAGCTCACCGGGGGGGTACGAGCAGTACTTC. Translation gives CASSPGGYEQYF.

This clone was seen more than once but under ten times. V gene TRBV9 combines with J gene TRBJ2-3; D may be TRBD2 (6 bases). V gave up 0 bases and J gave up 0 bases, with 14 bases separating them. The CDR3 covers 17 residues. The germline V gene encodes CDR1 SGDLS and CDR2 YYNGEE. The CDR3 DNA sequence: TGTGCCAGCAGCGTAGCTTCGGGGGAATATAGCACAGATACGCAGTATTTT. Amino acids: CASSVASGEYSTDTQYF.

The genes are TRBV4-1 and TRBJ2-7; TRBD2 aligns across 8 bases. Trimming at V came to 2 bases and at J to 5 bases, leaving 8 bases not matched to a gene. Germline loops: CDR1 MGHRA, CDR2 YSYEKL. The CDR3 is 15 amino acids. This CDR3 is CASSQRSGSSDEQYF. In nucleotides, the CDR3 is TGCGCCAGCAGCCAAAGAAGCGGGAGCTCGGACGAGCAGTACTTC.

The rearrangement uses TRBV25-1 and TRBJ2-7, with 8 bases aligning to TRBD1. Germline loops: CDR1 MGHDK, CDR2 SYGVNS. The CDR3 contains 14 residues. V gave up 7 bases and J gave up 0 bases; unmatched junction bases: 5. This CDR3 reads CASIGQGSSYEQYF. As DNA, the CDR3 is TGTGCCAGCATAGGACAGGGTAGCTCCTACGAGCAGTACTTC.